Each of the 9 T cell receptor beta chains below was sequenced from the same sample in a study of blood T cells in healthy people across ages (dated by TCRdb to the mid-2010s). The protocol used for the library was 5' RACE. Sequencing used an Illumina HiSeq 2500. The second PCR ran for roughly 7 to 12 cycles and used a J-beta primer mix along with a sample-barcoded 5' primer. Using fastp trimming at Q25 and MiXCR clonotype assembly, TCRdb reanalyzed the public sequencing data and kept in-frame beta chains. Each CDR3 protein gets just one entry, which takes the most common genes and DNA from the rows behind it. Within this sample are about 730,000 distinct CDR3 sequences, with about 42% of them counted one time only. The ten largest clones capture more than 20% of the sample. Sequencing used blood. The receptors come from a woman aged 55-70 years in good health.

This rearrangement joins TRBV27 to TRBJ2-1; no firm D call. V lost 7 bases to trimming and J lost 8 bases, with 12 bases between them. Germline V gene data show CDR1 as MNHEY and CDR2 as SMNVEV (reference sequence). The CDR3 consists of 12 residues. In DNA, the CDR3 is TGTGCCAGCATATCGGGTCACTATGAGCAGTTCTTC. It is translated as CASISGHYEQFF.

This clonotype was recorded at least ten times. The V gene is TRBV4-2, the J gene TRBJ1-3; a weak D match, TRBD1 (5 bases). Between the trimmed V and J ends, which lost 0 bases and 3 bases, there was a span of 15 bases. The CDR3 sequence is 17 residues long. Germline CDR1 LGHNA, CDR2 YNFKEQ. This CDR3 is CASSQDLGGESGNTIYF. CDR3 DNA sequence: TGTGCCAGCAGCCAAGATCTGGGGGGAGAGAGTGGAAACACCATATATTTT.

The rearrangement uses TRBV29-1 and TRBJ2-1; 8 positions match TRBD1. This CDR3 has 13 amino acids. Germline CDR1 SQVTM, CDR2 ANQGSEA. J gave up 5 bases and V 4 bases, and 4 bases lay outside the gene matches. In nucleotides, the CDR3 is TGCAGCGTTGTGGGCAGGGGGCACAATGAGCAGTTCTTC. Amino acid sequence: CSVVGRGHNEQFF.

This sequence joins TRBV20-1 and TRBJ2-5; possibly TRBD1 for D (7 bases). The CDR3 has 15 amino acids. V was pared by 0 bases and J by 2 bases, with 13 bases between. Germline CDR1 and CDR2: DFQATT and SNEGSKA (reference sequence). The CDR3 nucleotides are TGCAGTGCTAGAGAGTGGCGGGACAGTCAAGAGACCCAGTACTTC. Protein product: CSAREWRDSQETQYF.

This chain joins TRBV29-1 and TRBJ2-5; the match to TRBD1 covers 8 bases. Germline-derived CDR1 and CDR2 are SQVTM and ANQGSEA. V was pared by 1 base and J by 7 bases, with 8 bases of the junction left unmatched. There are 14 residues in the CDR3. The CDR3 loop reads CSVEVGQGAWTQYF. The CDR3 DNA is TGCAGCGTTGAAGTGGGGCAGGGGGCATGGACCCAGTACTTC.

This clonotype appeared a few times. This rearrangement joins TRBV29-1 to TRBJ2-7; weak D call: TRBD2 (6 bases). The V gene's germline CDR1 is SQVTM and CDR2 ANQGSEA. V lost 4 bases and J 4 bases, leaving 11 bases between the germline ends. The CDR3 is 12 amino acids. The CDR3 nucleotides are TGCAGCGTTGGGAGGGGCCAGTACGAGCAGTACTTC. This gives the protein CSVGRGQYEQYF.

J is TRBJ2-1 and V is TRBV7-2; D unclear. CDR1 and CDR2 (germline): SGHTA, FQGNSA. This CDR3 comprises 14 residues. The V end lost 2 bases, the J end lost 9 bases, and 14 bases lay between the germline ends. The CDR3 spells CASSLNPQWREQFF. The CDR3 DNA reads TGTGCCAGCAGCTTAAACCCTCAATGGCGTGAGCAGTTCTTC.

CDR3 protein: CSVEGQTGEFGNTEAFF. CDR3 bases: TGCAGCGTTGAAGGGCAGACAGGGGAATTCGGAAACACTGAAGCTTTCTTT. The chain combines TRBV29-1 with TRBJ1-1, with 8 bases identical to TRBD1. This CDR3 has 17 residues. The V segment lost 1 base and the J segment 2 bases; nucleotides outside the gene matches: 12. Germline V gene data show CDR1 as SQVTM and CDR2 as ANQGSEA.

Only a few counts were recorded for this clonotype. The rearrangement links TRBV7-2 to TRBJ2-1; no firm D call. Germline assignment: CDR1 SGHTA and CDR2 FQGNSA. Deletions cut 7 bases from V and 15 bases from J, with 19 bases between. The CDR3 runs to 12 residues. CDR3 nucleotides: TGTGCCAGCACCCGCCGCCCCGACGGGTTGTTCTTC. Protein sequence: CASTRRPDGLFF.